Reported below is one TCR beta chain. Assay used: immunoSEQ multiplex PCR; TCRdb lists only in-frame clones, some missing. In the table there are some 190,000 clones, about 91% of which are singletons. This sample was taken from a study of T cell responses to AZD1222 COVID-19 vaccine. V was cut by 0 bases and J by 8 bases, with 13 bases left in between. Germline CDR1 KGHSH, CDR2 LQKENI. The CDR3 has 15 amino acids. The material was peripheral blood, obtained on day 0 of AZD1222 vaccination. The sequence came from an adult in good health. The chain recombines TRBV18 with TRBJ1-4; D might be TRBD1 (6 bases). In DNA form, the CDR3 reads TGTGCCAGCTCACCACCGGCAGGGGCGGGGGAAAAACTGTTTTTT. This sequence encodes CASSPPAGAGEKLFF.